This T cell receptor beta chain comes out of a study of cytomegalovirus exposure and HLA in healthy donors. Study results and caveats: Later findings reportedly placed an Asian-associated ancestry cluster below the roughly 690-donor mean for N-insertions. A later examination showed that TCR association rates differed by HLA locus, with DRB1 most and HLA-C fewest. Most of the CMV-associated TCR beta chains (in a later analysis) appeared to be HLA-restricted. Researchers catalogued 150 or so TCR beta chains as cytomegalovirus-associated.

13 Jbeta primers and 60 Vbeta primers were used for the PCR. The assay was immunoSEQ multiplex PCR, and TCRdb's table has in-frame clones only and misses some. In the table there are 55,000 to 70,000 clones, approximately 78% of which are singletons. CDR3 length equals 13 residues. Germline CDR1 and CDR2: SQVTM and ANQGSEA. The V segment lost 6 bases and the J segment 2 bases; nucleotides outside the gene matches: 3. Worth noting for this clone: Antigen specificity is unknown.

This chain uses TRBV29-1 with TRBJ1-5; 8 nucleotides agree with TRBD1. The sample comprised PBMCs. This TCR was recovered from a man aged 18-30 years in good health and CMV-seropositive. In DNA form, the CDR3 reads TGCAGCGTCCTGACAGGGGGCAATCAGCCCCAGCATTTT. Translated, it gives CSVLTGGNQPQHF. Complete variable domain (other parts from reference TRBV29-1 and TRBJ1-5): SAVISQKPSRDICQRGTSLTIQCQVDSQVTMMFWYRQQPGQSLTLIATANQGSEATYESGFVIDKFPISRPNLTFSTLTVSNMSPEDSSIYLCSVLTGGNQPQHFGDGTRLSIL.